This T cell receptor beta chain appears in the sequencing data of a study of beta chain features in type 1 diabetes. Study-wide points: Shortening of TCRB CDR3s, moderate but significant, appeared in all four CD4+ subsets of Type 1 diabetes patients.

Expressed TCRB transcripts were sequenced because the isolated RNA had all been reverse transcribed beforehand. Around 3.57 million reads was the average for naive, central memory and regulatory T cell samples. Sequencing was performed with immunoSEQ multiplex PCR; in TCRdb, only in-frame clones are kept and a portion is missing. Among some 240,000 clones listed, approximately 16% were seen once. This clone has more than one count but fewer than ten. Its target is unknown. The CDR3 runs to 15 residues. Germline V gene data show CDR1 as LNHDA and CDR2 as SQIVND (reference sequence). Trimming shortened V by 5 bases and J by 5 bases, and 15 bases separated the two germline ends.

The sequenced material came from naive CD4+ T cells from blood. This receptor was obtained from a man aged 30 to 39 with type 1 diabetes. The chain links TRBV19 to TRBJ1-4; D perhaps matches TRBD1 (6 bases). The CDR3 DNA reads as TGTGCCAGTAGTCTACGACAGGCGGGGAATGAAAAACTGTTTTTT. The encoded protein is CASSLRQAGNEKLFF. The whole variable domain, filled in from reference TRBV19 and TRBJ1-4, reads DGGITQSPKYLFRKEGQNVTLSCEQNLNHDAMYWYRQDPGQGLRLIYYSQIVNDFQKGDIAEGYSVSREKKESFPLTVTSAQKNPTAFYLCASSLRQAGNEKLFFGSGTQLSVL.